Listed here are 30 T cell receptor beta chains from one sample, sequenced in a study of shared clonotypes between healthy human individuals. Method: immunoSEQ multiplex PCR; TCRdb's copy keeps in-frame clones and lacks some. This table has 2 million to 2.5 million clones, almost 96% appearing once. The sample consisted of naive CD4+ T cells sorted from blood. Subset defined: CD45RA+ positively selected. These receptors were collected from a man between 18 and 35 years old in good health.

In the case of this clone: Other DNA sequences in this sample translate to the same CDR3. This rearrangement joins TRBV6-1 to TRBJ1-3; D not certain. V was cut by 0 bases and J by 4 bases, with 4 bases left in between. The CDR3 sequence is 13 residues long. Looked up from germline, CDR1 is MNHNS and CDR2 is SASEGT. The CDR3 here is CASSEASGNTIYF. DNA of the CDR3: TGTGCCAGCAGTGAAGCGAGCGGAAACACCATATATTTT.

This chain uses TRBV19 with TRBJ1-6; 8 nucleotides align to TRBD1. The CDR3 has 15 residues. Germline V CDR1 and CDR2: LNHDA, SQIVND (reference sequence). J was trimmed by 6 bases and V by 10 bases; bases with no gene match: 11. The CDR3 here is CATTAGGGFNSPLHF. Here the CDR3 DNA reads TGTGCCACTACGGCAGGGGGCGGTTTTAATTCACCCCTCCACTTT.

This chain joins TRBV29-1 and TRBJ2-7; TRBD1 aligns across 7 bases. The trim removed 1 base at V and 3 bases at J, leaving 15 bases unmatched. The CDR3 runs to 17 residues. Per germline, CDR1 SQVTM and CDR2 ANQGSEA. CDR3 residues: CSVEVRQGPSSGYEQYF. The CDR3 DNA reads TGCAGCGTTGAAGTGAGACAGGGCCCCTCTTCGGGCTACGAGCAGTACTTC.

CDR3 region: CASSGDRVSQQYF. In DNA, the CDR3 is TGTGCCAGCAGCGGGGACAGGGTTTCCCAGCAGTACTTC. The rearrangement joins TRBV5-6 to TRBJ2-7; 9 bases match TRBD1. The length of the CDR3 is 13 residues. Germline assignment: CDR1 SGHDT and CDR2 YYEEEE. Trimming at V came to 4 bases and at J to 8 bases, leaving 7 bases not matched to a gene.

The chain links TRBV4-1 to TRBJ2-7; the D gene is possibly TRBD1 (6 bases). The germline V gene encodes CDR1 MGHRA and CDR2 YSYEKL. Trimming shortened V by 0 bases and J by 2 bases, and 11 bases separated the two germline ends. CDR3 length: 15 amino acids. The CDR3 DNA reads as TGCGCCAGCAGCCAAGACCGACAGGAGGCCTACGAGCAGTACTTC. Amino acids: CASSQDRQEAYEQYF.

The chain carries TRBV5-4 and TRBJ2-1; 10 positions agree with TRBD2. Germline V lookup: CDR1 SGHNT, CDR2 YYREEE (reference sequence). The trim removed 3 bases at V and 4 bases at J, leaving 7 bases unmatched. CDR3 length equals 16 residues. The DNA of the CDR3 is TGTGCCAGCAGCTCAAGGACTAGCGGATATTACAATGAGCAGTTCTTC. Encoded protein: CASSSRTSGYYNEQFF.

This chain uses TRBV6-5 with TRBJ2-3; 9 bases fit TRBD1. V dropped 6 bases and J dropped 3; count of bases not matched to a gene: 4. CDR1 and CDR2 (germline): MNHEY, SVGAGI. The CDR3 contains 14 residues. CDR3 sequence (DNA): TGTGCCAGCAGCCCCGGGACAGGGACAGATACGCAGTATTTT. It yields the protein CASSPGTGTDTQYF.

The V gene is TRBV7-3, the J gene TRBJ1-6, with D possibly being TRBD1 (6 bases). V was cut by 5 bases and J by 10 bases, with 15 bases left in between. The germline CDR1 and CDR2 sequences are SGHTA and FQGTGA. This CDR3 is built from 14 residues. The CDR3 is CASSPSGGGSPLHF. CDR3 DNA sequence: TGTGCCAGCAGCCCCTCGGGAGGGGGATCACCCCTCCACTTT.

The V call is TRBV5-1, the J call TRBJ2-7, with D maybe TRBD2 (5 bases). Trimming left V 7 bases short and J 5 bases short, with 22 bases between. CDR1 and CDR2 (germline): SGHRS, YFSETQ. The CDR3 is 15 amino acids. The CDR3 DNA sequence: TGCGCCAGCCGGCGCCGGGATGCCTCGTTTAACGAGCAGTACTTC. It encodes CASRRRDASFNEQYF.

In this sample, this clone turned up once. Written as DNA, the CDR3 is TGCGCCAGCAGCACCGGGACCAAGAACACCGGGGAGCTGTTTTTT. Its translation: CASSTGTKNTGELFF. This chain connects TRBV5-1 to TRBJ2-2, with D perhaps TRBD1 or TRBD2 (5 bases each). Germline values: CDR1 SGHRS, CDR2 YFSETQ. Trimming cost V 4 bases and J 1 base, with 11 bases left between them. The CDR3 runs 15 residues.

This CDR3 reads CASSPTGAYNEQFF. In DNA, the CDR3 is TGCGCCAGCAGCCCTACCGGGGCCTACAATGAGCAGTTCTTC. The chain links TRBV5-1 to TRBJ2-1; TRBD2 is a possible D gene (5 bases). Germline V lookup: CDR1 SGHRS, CDR2 YFSETQ. This CDR3 has 14 residues. V was clipped by 4 bases and J by 2 bases, with 10 bases between them.

The genes are TRBV6-5 and TRBJ2-5, with TRBD2 matching over 8 bases. Per the germline V gene, CDR1 is MNHEY and CDR2 is SVGAGI. This CDR3 has 15 amino acids. V trimming: 6 bases; J trimming: 4 bases; junction bases outside the gene matches: 10. DNA of the CDR3: TGTGCCAGCAGGGGAAGCGGGAGTCACGGAGAGACCCAGTACTTC. Protein sequence: CASRGSGSHGETQYF.

V gene TRBV6-5 combines with J gene TRBJ2-3; 7 bases line up with TRBD2. The V gene end was trimmed by 8 bases and the J gene end by 2 bases; junction bases not matched to a gene: 7. The CDR3 totals 14 residues. The germline V gene encodes CDR1 MNHEY and CDR2 SVGAGI. Here the CDR3 DNA reads TGTGCCAGCCATTATGCGGGAGACACAGATACGCAGTATTTT. It encodes CASHYAGDTDTQYF.

The chain has TRBV28 and TRBJ1-5, with 7 positions matching TRBD1. CDR1 and CDR2 (germline): MDHEN, SYDVKM. The J segment lost 2 bases and the V segment lost 10 bases, leaving 5 bases of the junction unmatched. This CDR3 is built from 13 residues. The CDR3 DNA reads TGTGCCACCCGGACAGGCCGCAATCAGCCCCAGCATTTT. Translated, it gives CATRTGRNQPQHF.

CDR3 amino acids: CASSLVGSGYGYTF. CDR3 DNA sequence: TGCGCCAGCAGTTTGGTGGGGTCTGGCTATGGCTACACCTTC. V and J are TRBV10-2 and TRBJ1-2; no clear D gene. CDR3 length equals 14 residues. Germline values: CDR1 WSHSY, CDR2 SAAADI. V was cut by 5 bases and J by 4 bases, with 14 bases left in between.

Remarks on this clone: The same CDR3 arises from other DNA sequences in this sample as well. The rearrangement joins TRBV5-1 to TRBJ1-3; possible D gene TRBD1, 5 bases. V was shortened by 4 bases and J by 4 bases, with 12 bases between the two germline ends. The CDR3 covers 14 residues. The germline gives CDR1 SGHRS, CDR2 YFSETQ. Here the CDR3 DNA reads TGCGCCAGCAGCGAGGGGACGTCGGGAAACACCATATATTTT. This gives the protein CASSEGTSGNTIYF.

The CDR3 spells CATLSTYSPTDTQYF. The CDR3 nucleotides are TGTGCCACTCTTTCGACCTACTCCCCTACAGATACGCAGTATTTT. The chain employs TRBV10-3 and TRBJ2-3; D is unclear. V lost 10 bases, J lost 3 bases, and 20 bases lay in between. The V gene's germline CDR1 is ENHRY and CDR2 SYGVKD. The CDR3 loop spans 15 amino acids.

The CDR3 nucleotides are TGTGCCAGCCTCATACCCGGACTAGCTTATTACAATGAGCAGTTCTTC. Translated: CASLIPGLAYYNEQFF. This chain uses TRBV2 with TRBJ2-1; 8 nucleotides line up with TRBD2. The length of the CDR3 is 16 residues. V trimming: 8 bases; J trimming: 4 bases; junction bases outside the gene matches: 13. CDR1 SNHLY and CDR2 FYNNEI come from the germline V gene.

This rearrangement joins TRBV9 to TRBJ2-2, with D unclear. The CDR3 has 16 amino acids. V shed 0 bases and J shed 3 bases, with 12 bases lying between them. Germline values: CDR1 SGDLS, CDR2 YYNGEE. The CDR3 DNA follows: TGTGCCAGCAGCGTAGGGTTGCAGCGATACACCGGGGAGCTGTTTTTT. It codes for CASSVGLQRYTGELFF.

This clone occurred once. The chain recombines TRBV10-3 with TRBJ2-7, with 7 bases fitting TRBD1. This CDR3 contains 14 residues. Per germline, CDR1 ENHRY and CDR2 SYGVKD. V was clipped by 2 bases and J by 3 bases; unmatched bases: 4. The CDR3 is CAISERDSFYEQYF. The CDR3 DNA is TGTGCCATCAGTGAGCGGGACAGTTTCTACGAGCAGTACTTC.

The chain has TRBV30 and TRBJ1-3; unclear D gene. The CDR3 loop spans 14 amino acids. Trimming took 5 bases from V and 4 from J, leaving 15 bases between them. Looked up from germline, CDR1 is GTSNPN and CDR2 is SVGIG (reference sequence). The CDR3 loop is CAWVGSGKGNTIYF. The CDR3 DNA follows: TGTGCCTGGGTGGGGTCGGGGAAAGGAAACACCATATATTTT.

The chain employs TRBV6-5 and TRBJ1-3; D uncertain. The CDR3 loop spans 15 amino acids. V was pared by 4 bases and J by 4 bases, with 14 bases between. CDR1 is MNHEY and CDR2 is SVGAGI in the germline V gene. The CDR3 nucleotides read TGTGCCAGCAGTTCCCCGGGGAAAGAAGGAAACACCATATATTTT. It yields the protein CASSSPGKEGNTIYF.

Points on this clone: This sample also contains other DNA sequences that code for the same CDR3. The rearrangement uses TRBV9 and TRBJ2-3; D call uncertain. CDR3 length equals 14 residues. Deletions cut 0 bases from V and 2 bases from J, with 7 bases between. The germline gives CDR1 SGDLS, CDR2 YYNGEE. The CDR3 DNA is TGTGCCAGCAGCGTAGTAGCAGTCACAGATACGCAGTATTTT. Residues: CASSVVAVTDTQYF.

The chain joins TRBV4-3 to TRBJ1-5; TRBD1 might be the D (5 bases). Deletions cut 0 bases from V and 3 bases from J, with 18 bases between. CDR3 length: 18 residues. In germline, CDR1 is LGHNA, CDR2 YSLEER. CDR3 region: CASSQEVAGGPSNQPQHF. For the CDR3, the DNA is TGCGCCAGCAGCCAAGAGGTCGCCGGGGGTCCCTCCAATCAGCCCCAGCATTTT.

The chain couples TRBV7-9 to TRBJ1-6, with 10 bases lining up with TRBD1. V lost 1 base, J lost 4 bases, and 1 base stayed unmatched. Germline V gene sequence: CDR1 SEHNR, CDR2 FQNEAQ (reference sequence). The CDR3 extends over 16 amino acids. DNA of the CDR3: TGTGCCAGCAGCTTAGGACAGGGGGCTTATAATTCACCCCTCCACTTT. Its protein is CASSLGQGAYNSPLHF.

As DNA, the CDR3 is TGTGCCAGCAGCCCCGACTACGAGCAGTACTTC. It encodes CASSPDYEQYF. The J gene is TRBJ2-7, the V gene TRBV7-9; D uncertain. Germline lookup yields CDR1 SEHNR and CDR2 FQNEAQ (reference sequence). V dropped 5 bases and J dropped 3 bases, with 5 bases sitting between them. The CDR3 extends over 11 amino acids.

This chain connects TRBV30 to TRBJ2-5; D may be TRBD1 (6 bases). CDR1 is GTSNPN, CDR2 SVGIG, per germline (reference sequence). This CDR3 is 15 amino acids long. Trimming took off 0 bases at V and 5 bases at J, with 16 bases between the two ends. The CDR3 DNA sequence: TGTGCCTGGAGTGTTATCGACAGGACACAGGAGACCCAGTACTTC. Translating gives CAWSVIDRTQETQYF.

V is TRBV7-3 and J is TRBJ2-2; TRBD1 aligns across 8 bases. With V trimmed by 2 bases and J by 6 bases, 2 bases remained unmatched. This CDR3 spans 14 amino acids. Germline lookup yields CDR1 SGHTA and CDR2 FQGTGA. DNA for the CDR3: TGTGCCAGCAGCTTAGACAGGGGTTCCGGGGAGCTGTTTTTT. Translating it yields CASSLDRGSGELFF.

The rearrangement uses TRBV7-9 and TRBJ2-1; 11 bases map to TRBD2. The CDR3 runs to 15 residues. V shed 5 bases, J shed 2 bases, and the junction held 2 bases outside the gene matches. Germline V gene lookup returns CDR1 SEHNR and CDR2 FQNEAQ (reference sequence). CDR3 sequence (DNA): TGTGCCAGCAGCAATAGCGGGGGGGCCTACAATGAGCAGTTCTTC. Protein product: CASSNSGGAYNEQFF.

The chain is built from TRBV30 and TRBJ2-1; no definite D call. The CDR3 loop spans 13 amino acids. The germline V and J ends were trimmed by 4 bases and 2 bases, with 9 bases remaining between them. Germline assignment: CDR1 GTSNPN and CDR2 SVGIG (reference sequence). In DNA, the CDR3 is TGTGCCTGGACCCGTGGGCCCTACAATGAGCAGTTCTTC. Translation gives CAWTRGPYNEQFF.